This TCR beta chain is from a study of blood T cell repertoires in COVID-19. The wider study: Nucleic acid was either cDNA or gDNA, and it came from T cells, B-cell-depleted T cells, or PBMCs.

The table came from immunoSEQ multiplex PCR; TCRdb's copy has only in-frame clones and leaves some out. Among roughly 140,000 clones, around 89% were seen once, and the ten largest hold about 28%. The origin of this receptor is a human donor in a cohort sampled during active COVID-19. Sample: peripheral blood.

The CDR3 loop reads CASSLVELAGAEQFF. In DNA form, the CDR3 reads TGTGCCAGCAGCTTGGTCGAACTAGCGGGGGCTGAGCAGTTCTTC. V usage is TRBV5-6 and J usage is TRBJ2-1, with 11 bases aligning to TRBD2. Germline-derived CDR1 and CDR2 are SGHDT and YYEEEE. The CDR3 contains 15 residues. The V and J ends lost 0 bases and 9 bases, in that order; junction bases with no gene match: 5.